This note documents a single T cell receptor (beta chain) sequence. Its antigen is unknown. Primed by a sample-barcoded 5' primer and a J-beta primer mix, a second PCR proceeded for roughly 6 to 12 cycles. Each CDR3 protein is one row after TCRdb ran MiXCR on the 5' RACE reads. The table lists about 640,000 distinct CDR3 sequences, about 54% of them singletons. The CDR3 loop spans 12 amino acids. V lost 7 bases to trimming and J lost 5 bases, with 11 bases between them. Drawn from each donor were 7.5 to 10 milliliters of peripheral blood. The entry originates in a study of blood T cells in healthy people across ages. Overall study findings and caveats: The recorded TCR beta diversity per million T cells decreased in a roughly linear manner with age. Higher diversity and more naive CD4+ cells were features of long-lived donors, compared to aged donors.

The TCR sequence derives from a man in his sixties in good health. This chain connects TRBV12-3 or TRBV12-4 to TRBJ2-5, with D perhaps assigned TRBD1 or TRBD2 (6 bases each). Sequencing input: blood. Here the CDR3 DNA reads TGTGCCAGCAACACAGGGAGGGAGACCCAGTACTTC. This sequence encodes CASNTGRETQYF.